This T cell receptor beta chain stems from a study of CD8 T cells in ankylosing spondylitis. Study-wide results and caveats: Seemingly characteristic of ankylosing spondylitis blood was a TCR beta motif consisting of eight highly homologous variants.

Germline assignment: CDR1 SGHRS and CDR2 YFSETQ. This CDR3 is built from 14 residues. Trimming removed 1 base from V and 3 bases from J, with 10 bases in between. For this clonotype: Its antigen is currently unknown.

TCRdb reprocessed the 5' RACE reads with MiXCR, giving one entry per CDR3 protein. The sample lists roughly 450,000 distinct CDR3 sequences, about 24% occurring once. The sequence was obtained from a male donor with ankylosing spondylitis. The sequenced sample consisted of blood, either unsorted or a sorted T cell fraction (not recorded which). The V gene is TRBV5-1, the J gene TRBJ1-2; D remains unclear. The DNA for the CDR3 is TGCGCCAGCAGCTTGTCGGCGGGAGACTATGGCTACACCTTC. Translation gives CASSLSAGDYGYTF.